This T cell receptor (beta chain) was sequenced in a study of T-cell memory formation after mild COVID-19. Study information: Clusters of TCRs were largely donor specific.

Comment on this clonotype: Its antigen is currently unknown.

One entry per CDR3 protein, called by TCRdb with MiXCR from the 5' RACE reads. The sample has 400,000 to 500,000 distinct CDR3 sequences, around 20% seen once. Broader study findings: Among CD4+ contracting clones, most were CM and EM, and CD8+ ones EMRA. Clones from the second wave (peaking day 37) had unconfirmed SARS-CoV-2 specificity. Pre-infection memory harbored some responding clones, suggesting cross-reactive memory joined.

This CDR3 is built from 18 residues. V was clipped by 4 bases and J by 0 bases; unmatched bases: 16. Germline V lookup: CDR1 SQVTM, CDR2 ANQGSEA. The chain links TRBV29-1 to TRBJ2-3, with TRBD2 identical over 7 bases. This sequence originates from an adult woman who had mild COVID-19 (a few samples of this study predate the infection). Cell type and time point are not known. Sequenced input: PBMCs or a T cell subset sorted from them (not recorded which). The CDR3 loop reads CSVGPRDYIYTSTDTQYF. CDR3 DNA: TGCAGCGTTGGCCCCCGGGACTACATTTATACTAGCACAGATACGCAGTATTTT.